This TCR beta chain derives from a study of T cells after yellow fever vaccination. Study-wide points: CD4 and CD8 compartments shared a small share of clonotypes, likely from convergent recombination.

Germline CDR1 is LGHNA and CDR2 is YSLEER. The CDR3 runs 12 residues. With 8 bases removed from V and 5 bases from J, the gap between germline ends came to 12 bases. TCRdb analysed the 5' RACE reads with MiXCR anew, one entry per CDR3 protein. The profile shows 250,000 or so distinct CDR3 sequences, less than 8.5% of them singletons. About this clonotype: The target antigen is unknown.

The sequenced sample was CD4+ T cells sorted from PBMCs, obtained 15 days after the yellow fever booster vaccination. This TCR derives from a man under 40 who received the YFV17D yellow fever vaccine. The chain joins TRBV4-3 to TRBJ2-5, with D tentatively TRBD1 (6 bases). The CDR3 nucleotides are TGCGCCAGCCAAGATCAGGGGGAGACCCAGTACTTC. Protein sequence: CASQDQGETQYF.